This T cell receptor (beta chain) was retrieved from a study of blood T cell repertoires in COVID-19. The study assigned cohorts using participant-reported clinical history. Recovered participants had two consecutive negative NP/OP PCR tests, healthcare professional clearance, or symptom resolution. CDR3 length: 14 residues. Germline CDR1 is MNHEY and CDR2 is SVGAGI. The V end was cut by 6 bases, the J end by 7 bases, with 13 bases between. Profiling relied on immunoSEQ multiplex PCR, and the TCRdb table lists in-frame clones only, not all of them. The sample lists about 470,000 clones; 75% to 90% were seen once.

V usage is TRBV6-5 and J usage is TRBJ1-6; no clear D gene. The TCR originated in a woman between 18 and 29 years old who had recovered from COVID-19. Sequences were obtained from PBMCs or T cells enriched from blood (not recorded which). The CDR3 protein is CASSPYTVNSPLHF. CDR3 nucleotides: TGTGCCAGCAGCCCGTACACCGTAAATTCACCCCTCCACTTT.